These 23 T cell receptor beta chains were all obtained from the same sample, sequenced in a study of T cell responses to AZD1222 COVID-19 vaccine. Sequencing was performed with immunoSEQ multiplex PCR; in TCRdb, only in-frame clones are kept and a portion is missing. The data hold some 180,000 clones, with approximately 92% observed a single time. The sample consisted of peripheral blood, taken on day 0 of AZD1222 vaccination. The origin of the receptors is an adult in good health.

V and J are TRBV7-2 and TRBJ2-5; tentative D call: TRBD2 (6 bases). With 1 base removed from V and 5 bases from J, the gap between germline ends came to 17 bases. This CDR3 spans 16 amino acids. CDR1 and CDR2 from the germline V gene are SGHTA and FQGNSA. This CDR3 is CASSLVWQGGGETQYF. CDR3 bases: TGTGCCAGCAGCTTAGTGTGGCAGGGCGGAGGGGAGACCCAGTACTTC. Complete variable domain (other parts from reference TRBV7-2 and TRBJ2-5): GAGVSQSPSNKVTEKGKDVELRCDPISGHTALYWYRQSLGQGLEFLIYFQGNSAPDKSGLPSDRFSAERTGGSVSTLTIQRTQQEDSAVYLCASSLVWQGGGETQYFGPGTRLLVL.

This chain connects TRBV9 to TRBJ1-5; TRBD1 matches at 7 bases. J lost 2 bases, V lost 5 bases, and 1 base had no gene match. The CDR3 spans 13 residues. Germline V lookup: CDR1 SGDLS, CDR2 YYNGEE. CDR3 sequence reads: CASSTGGNQPQHF. In DNA, the CDR3 is TGTGCCAGCAGTACAGGGGGCAATCAGCCCCAGCATTTT.

V and J are TRBV27 and TRBJ1-1; D call uncertain. The CDR3 is 15 amino acids. V lost 0 bases, J lost 1 base, and 9 bases lay in between. The germline V gene has CDR1 MNHEY and CDR2 SMNVEV (reference sequence). CDR3 loop: CASSLSPRANTEAFF. For the CDR3, the DNA is TGTGCCAGCAGTTTATCCCCACGGGCGAACACTGAAGCTTTCTTT.

V gene TRBV9 combines with J gene TRBJ1-2; 7 bases align to TRBD1. Looked up from germline, CDR1 is SGDLS and CDR2 is YYNGEE. CDR3 length: 13 amino acids. Unmatched junction bases numbered 1, after V lost 2 bases and J lost 3 bases. The CDR3 DNA follows: TGTGCCAGCAGCGTTCAGGGGGACTATGGCTACACCTTC. Translated: CASSVQGDYGYTF.

The V gene is TRBV5-1, the J gene TRBJ2-7, with a tentative D call TRBD2 (5 bases). The CDR3 consists of 19 residues. The ends were cut back, 8 bases at V and 6 bases at J, with 36 bases in the middle. The germline V gene encodes CDR1 SGHRS and CDR2 YFSETQ. CDR3 nucleotide sequence: TGCGCCAGAAACCACACCCCCCCCTATAGGTCGGAGGTACGGGTCGAGCAGTACTTC. Residues: CARNHTPPYRSEVRVEQYF.

The rearrangement joins TRBV2 to TRBJ1-2, with D possibly TRBD1 on 5 matching bases. The CDR3 is 13 residues long. Trimming pared 6 bases from V and 4 bases from J, leaving 12 bases between. The V gene's germline CDR1 is SNHLY and CDR2 FYNNEI. The CDR3 sequence: CASREDTSYGYTF. DNA of the CDR3: TGTGCCAGCAGGGAGGACACAAGCTATGGCTACACCTTC.

This clone appeared once. This chain connects TRBV6-2 or TRBV6-3 to TRBJ2-7, with a possible D match to TRBD2 (6 bases). CDR1 and CDR2 (germline): MNHEY, SVGEGT. V shed 4 bases and J shed 6 bases, with 10 bases lying between them. The CDR3 consists of 12 residues. DNA of the CDR3: TGTGCCAGCAGTTCAGCGGGTAGCGAGCAGTACTTC. Translated: CASSSAGSEQYF.

The chain uses TRBV5-1 and TRBJ1-6; perhaps TRBD1 as D (6 bases). V was shortened by 4 bases and J by 9 bases, with 11 bases between the two germline ends. There are 13 residues in the CDR3. Germline V gene data show CDR1 as SGHRS and CDR2 as YFSETQ. CDR3 nucleotide sequence: TGCGCCAGCAGCCCGGAGGGGGGTTCACCCCTCCACTTT. This gives the protein CASSPEGGSPLHF.

Here the CDR3 reads CASSPQGHGQYF. CDR3 nucleotides: TGTGCCAGCTCACCACAGGGGCATGGGCAGTACTTC. The J gene is TRBJ2-7, the V gene TRBV18; D is possibly TRBD1 (5 bases). CDR1 is KGHSH and CDR2 is LQKENI in the germline V gene. The ends were cut back, 1 base at V and 9 bases at J, with 10 bases in the middle. The CDR3 extends over 12 amino acids.

This clone showed up just a few times. The rearrangement uses TRBV7-9 and TRBJ2-1, with 9 positions matching TRBD2. V dropped 1 base and J dropped 0; count of bases not matched to a gene: 4. There are 17 residues in the CDR3. Germline lookup yields CDR1 SEHNR and CDR2 FQNEAQ (reference sequence). CDR3 region: CASSLGASGVSYNEQFF. In DNA form, the CDR3 reads TGTGCCAGCAGCTTAGGGGCTAGCGGGGTCTCCTACAATGAGCAGTTCTTC.

V and J are TRBV4-1 and TRBJ1-5, with D perhaps TRBD1 (6 bases). Trimming shortened V by 0 bases and J by 5 bases, and 8 bases separated the two germline ends. Germline V CDR1 and CDR2: MGHRA, YSYEKL. The length of the CDR3 is 14 residues. The CDR3 DNA sequence: TGCGCCAGCAGCCAAGAGGGGGCGGATCAGCCCCAGCATTTT. This sequence encodes CASSQEGADQPQHF.

This clone is a singleton in its sample. The chain uses TRBV11-2 and TRBJ1-1; D remains ambiguous. The CDR3 has 14 residues. Trimming took off 2 bases at V and 1 base at J, with 8 bases between the two ends. From germline, CDR1 is SGHAT and CDR2 FQNNGV. The CDR3 bases are TGTGCCAGCAGCTTAATTTCAGCGAACACTGAAGCTTTCTTT. Its protein product is CASSLISANTEAFF.

The CDR3 sequence: CASTPGAAYEQYF. Here the CDR3 DNA reads TGTGCCAGCACCCCGGGAGCTGCCTACGAGCAGTACTTC. The J gene is TRBJ2-7, the V gene TRBV28; possible D gene TRBD2, 6 bases. This CDR3 comprises 13 residues. V was shortened by 7 bases and J by 2 bases, with 12 bases between the two germline ends. The germline V gene encodes CDR1 MDHEN and CDR2 SYDVKM. Combining the CDR3 with reference TRBV28 and TRBJ2-7 gives the whole variable domain DVKVTQSSRYLVKRTGEKVFLECVQDMDHENMFWYRQDPGLGLRLIYFSYDVKMKEKGDIPEGYSVSREKKERFSLILESASTNQTSMYLCASTPGAAYEQYFGPGTRLTVT.

V usage is TRBV10-3 and J usage is TRBJ1-5; D is unresolved. Trimming cost V 8 bases and J 1 base, with 9 bases left between them. Germline-derived CDR1 and CDR2 are ENHRY and SYGVKD. The CDR3 covers 13 residues. As DNA, the CDR3 is TGTGCCATCGGCAGGATAAGCAATCAGCCCCAGCATTTT. This sequence encodes CAIGRISNQPQHF.

This clone was seen a few times. The rearrangement uses TRBV18 and TRBJ1-5, with 7 bases matching TRBD1. The germline gives CDR1 KGHSH, CDR2 LQKENI. After removal of 1 base from V and 3 bases from J, the junction contained 3 bases not matched to a gene. CDR3 length: 15 residues. The CDR3 is CASSPQGADNQPQHF. The CDR3 nucleotides are TGTGCCAGCTCACCACAGGGGGCGGACAATCAGCCCCAGCATTTT.

The chain recombines TRBV7-9 with TRBJ1-5; no definite D call. From germline, CDR1 is SEHNR and CDR2 FQNEAQ (reference sequence). Trimming removed 1 base at V and 4 bases at J, with 5 bases between. The CDR3 runs to 13 residues. Written as DNA, the CDR3 is TGTGCCAGCAGCTTAGACGGTAATCAGCCCCAGCATTTT. This translates into CASSLDGNQPQHF.

V is TRBV4-3 and J is TRBJ1-2; D is perhaps TRBD1 (5 bases). V was shortened by 0 bases and J by 7 bases, with 15 bases between the two germline ends. This CDR3 comprises 15 residues. Germline V lookup: CDR1 LGHNA, CDR2 YSLEER. The CDR3 DNA is TGCGCCAGCAGCCAAGATCGGAGGGGACGGCTTGGCTACACCTTC. Translating it yields CASSQDRRGRLGYTF.

The V and J genes are TRBV27 and TRBJ1-2; TRBD1 agrees at 8 bases. The CDR3 contains 13 residues. Trimming at V came to 2 bases and at J to 7 bases, leaving 3 bases not matched to a gene. CDR1 and CDR2 from the germline V gene are MNHEY and SMNVEV (reference sequence). CDR3 sequence reads: CASSLAGGSGYTF. The CDR3 nucleotides are TGTGCCAGCAGTTTAGCAGGGGGCTCTGGCTACACCTTC.

The CDR3 DNA reads TGTGCTAGTGGTTTGGTAAAGTGGGCGGATACGCAGTATTTT. Amino acids: CASGLVKWADTQYF. This chain links TRBV12-5 with TRBJ2-3; D is unresolved. The CDR3 is made up of 14 amino acids. V lost 0 bases and J lost 6, with 10 bases in between. Per the germline V gene, CDR1 is LGHNT and CDR2 is FRNRAP.

The chain uses TRBV4-1 and TRBJ1-1; D uncertain. V shed 1 base and J shed 0 bases, with 12 bases lying between them. CDR1 and CDR2 from the germline V gene are MGHRA and YSYEKL. CDR3 length: 16 residues. This CDR3 is CASSQGIDTMNTEAFF. For the CDR3, the DNA is TGCGCCAGCAGCCAAGGGATAGACACCATGAACACTGAAGCTTTCTTT.

V is TRBV19 and J is TRBJ1-2, with 7 positions matching TRBD1. J gave up 0 bases and V 4 bases, and 8 bases lay outside the gene matches. Per germline, CDR1 LNHDA and CDR2 SQIVND (reference sequence). This CDR3 comprises 16 residues. The CDR3 spells CASSTRTGASNYGYTF. The DNA of the CDR3 is TGTGCCAGTAGTACCCGGACAGGCGCCTCTAACTATGGCTACACCTTC.

In the case of this clone: The sample contains more than one DNA sequence encoding this CDR3. The V gene is TRBV15, the J gene TRBJ1-5, with 7 bases matching TRBD1. Trimming took 0 bases from V and 7 from J; bases not matched to a gene: 6. CDR3 length: 15 residues. Germline CDR1 and CDR2: LNHNV and YYDKDF (reference sequence). The CDR3 sequence: CATSRDRQGGQPQHF. In nucleotides, the CDR3 is TGTGCCACCAGCAGAGACCGACAGGGAGGGCAGCCCCAGCATTTT.

The chain employs TRBV7-2 and TRBJ1-5; tentatively, D is TRBD1 (5 bases). The CDR3 has 15 residues. Trimming pared 3 bases from V and 0 bases from J, leaving 9 bases between. Germline CDR1 reads SGHTA; CDR2 reads FQGNSA. The CDR3 loop reads CASSFGGVSNQPQHF. DNA for the CDR3: TGTGCCAGCAGCTTCGGGGGAGTTAGCAATCAGCCCCAGCATTTT.